The T cell receptor beta chain described here comes from a study of response to subunit inactivated influenza vaccine. Study-wide points: Few new T cells, the authors suggested, are recruited by each seasonal influenza vaccination.

The junction had 4 bases not matched to a gene; V was cut back by 7 bases and J by 1 base. CDR1 is MDHEN and CDR2 is SYDVKM in the germline V gene. This CDR3 is built from 15 residues. As for this clonotype: Its specificity is not known.

Each CDR3 protein gets one entry after TCRdb re-called the RT-PCR reads with MiXCR. The sample yields fewer than 750,000 distinct CDR3 sequences, approximately 14% seen once. This sequence originates from a man aged 50 to 59 who received an inactivated influenza vaccine. Sequences were derived from PBMCs from blood, sampled less than 13 days after vaccination. The chain couples TRBV28 to TRBJ2-4, with 10 bases matching TRBD1. CDR3 nucleotides: TGTGCCAGCACCCGGACAGGGGGTGCCAAAAACATTCAGTACTTC. It yields the protein CASTRTGGAKNIQYF.